A selection of T cell receptor beta chains follows, all from one sample in a study of cytomegalovirus exposure and HLA in healthy donors. The repertoire was sequenced with immunoSEQ multiplex PCR; TCRdb's copy has only in-frame clones and lacks some. Among around 150,000 clones listed, around 90% were seen once. Sequenced sample: PBMCs. All receptors come from a man between 18 and 29 years old in good health and CMV-seronegative. Both conserved end residues are part of each CDR3. The D gene is left open where the match is weak. The size entry is marked missing in some rows and otherwise reads once, few, many or a size class.

size: NA
J: TRBJ1-1
V: TRBV4-1
D: TRBD1
DNA: TGCGCCAGCAGCCAACAACGACAGGGGCCCCGGACTGAAGCTTTCTTT
CDR3: CASSQQRQGPRTEAFF

size: NA
J: TRBJ2-7
V: TRBV18
D: NA
DNA: TGTGCCAGCTCACCCTCCTACCTACAGGACGAGCAGTACTTC
CDR3: CASSPSYLQDEQYF

size: NA
J: TRBJ1-5
V: TRBV28
D: NA
DNA: TGTGCCAGCAGTTTATCCAGACTACTTAGCAATCAGCCCCAGCATTTT
CDR3: CASSLSRLLSNQPQHF

size: NA
J: TRBJ2-1
V: TRBV25-1
D: NA
DNA: TGTGCCAGCAGACTTACAGGGGACTTGATCTTC
CDR3: CASRLTGDLIF

size: NA
J: TRBJ2-7
V: TRBV5-1
D: NA
DNA: TGCGCCAGTTGCCTATCAGGGTTAGCATCCGAGCAGTACTTC
CDR3: CASCLSGLASEQYF

size: few
J: TRBJ1-2
V: TRBV6-1
D: NA
DNA: TGTGCCAGCAGCTTAACAGGGATTGGCTACACCTTC
CDR3: CASSLTGIGYTF

size: once
J: TRBJ2-7
V: TRBV13
D: TRBD2
DNA: TGTGCCAGCAGCACGTATAGCGGGAGACACGACGAGCAGTACTTC
CDR3: CASSTYSGRHDEQYF

size: NA
J: TRBJ1-1
V: TRBV30
D: NA
DNA: TGTGCCTGGAGTGTAGACTGGAACACTGAAGCTTTCTTT
CDR3: CAWSVDWNTEAFF

size: few
J: TRBJ2-3
V: TRBV5-1
D: TRBD2
DNA: TGCGCCAGCAGTCGACTAGCGGGAGGGCCCTCGCCGGATACGCAGTATTTT
CDR3: CASSRLAGGPSPDTQYF

size: NA
J: TRBJ1-5
V: TRBV28
D: TRBD1
DNA: TGTGCCAGCAGTTTATTCTGGACAGGGGGAGGATTCAATCAGCCCCAGCATTTT
CDR3: CASSLFWTGGGFNQPQHF

size: NA
J: TRBJ1-2
V: TRBV19
D: NA
DNA: TGTGCCAGTTTATTACAGCACCGAACTAACTATGGCTACACCTTC
CDR3: CASLLQHRTNYGYTF

size: NA
J: TRBJ1-6
V: TRBV4-2
D: NA
DNA: TGTGCCAGCAGCTCAGTGTCGGGGGAGTATTCACCCCTCCACTTT
CDR3: CASSSVSGEYSPLHF

size: NA
J: TRBJ1-4
V: TRBV25-1
D: NA
DNA: TGTGCCAGCAGTGAATATGCAGGAATACGGAGGGACAATGAAAAACTGTTTTTT
CDR3: CASSEYAGIRRDNEKLFF

size: NA
J: TRBJ1-2
V: TRBV13
D: TRBD1
DNA: TGTGCCAGCAGCTCACCGGGACAGGGCGGCTATGGCTACACCTTC
CDR3: CASSSPGQGGYGYTF

size: once
J: TRBJ1-1
V: TRBV7-2
D: NA
DNA: TGTGCCAGCAGCTTAGGGGTTGGAGTGAACACTGAAGCTTTCTTT
CDR3: CASSLGVGVNTEAFF

size: NA
J: TRBJ2-2
V: TRBV10-3
D: TRBD2
DNA: TGTGCCATCAGTGAAACGGGACTAGCGGGCGTCTACACCGGGGAGCTGTTTTTT
CDR3: CAISETGLAGVYTGELFF

size: NA
J: TRBJ2-1
V: TRBV2
D: TRBD2
DNA: TGTGCCAGCAGTCGGAGCGGGGGCCTCTACAATGAGCAGTTCTTC
CDR3: CASSRSGGLYNEQFF

size: NA
J: TRBJ2-5
V: TRBV2
D: TRBD1
DNA: TGTGCCAGCAGTGGACAGGGGGAAGAGACCCAGTACTTC
CDR3: CASSGQGEETQYF

size: once
J: TRBJ1-5
V: TRBV7-8
D: NA
DNA: TGTGCCAGCAGCTTTCGGGGCGGGGACGGGGATCAGCCCCAGCATTTT
CDR3: CASSFRGGDGDQPQHF

size: once
J: TRBJ2-3
V: TRBV5-6
D: TRBD2
DNA: TGTGCCAGCAGCTTGGGTAGCGGGGGCACAGATACGCAGTATTTT
CDR3: CASSLGSGGTDTQYF

size: NA
J: TRBJ2-3
V: TRBV14
D: TRBD1
DNA: TGTGCCAGCAGCCAAGATATGGGGACAGCGATCGATACGCAGTATTTT
CDR3: CASSQDMGTAIDTQYF

size: once
J: TRBJ1-1
V: TRBV18
D: NA
DNA: TGTGCCAGCTCGCGGGGGGACACTGAAGCTTTCTTT
CDR3: CASSRGDTEAFF

size: NA
J: TRBJ1-2
V: TRBV2
D: NA
DNA: TGTGCCAGCAGTGCCGGACTGGGGAACTATGGCTACACCTTC
CDR3: CASSAGLGNYGYTF

size: NA
J: TRBJ1-6
V: TRBV7-6
D: NA
DNA: TGTGCCAGCAGCTTAGCGGCCAGGGTGACAAATAATTCACCCCTCCACTTT
CDR3: CASSLAARVTNNSPLHF

size: once
J: TRBJ2-5
V: TRBV28
D: NA
DNA: TGTGCCAGCAGTTTATCGGGGGATAAAGAGACCCAGTACTTC
CDR3: CASSLSGDKETQYF

size: NA
J: TRBJ2-3
V: TRBV27
D: NA
DNA: TGTGCCAGCAGTTTCCGGACAGAGAATACGCAGTATTTT
CDR3: CASSFRTENTQYF

size: NA
J: TRBJ1-6
V: TRBV6-5
D: NA
DNA: TGTGCCAGCAGTGCAGCGGGGGGTTCACCCCTCCACTTT
CDR3: CASSAAGGSPLHF

size: NA
J: TRBJ2-1
V: TRBV4-1
D: NA
DNA: TGCGCCAGCAGCCTCACTACGTCCAGGGCGCGGAACTACAATGAGCAGTTCTTC
CDR3: CASSLTTSRARNYNEQFF

size: NA
J: TRBJ2-7
V: TRBV11-2
D: NA
DNA: TGTGCCAGCAGCTTAAGGACAGTCGACGAGCAGTACTTC
CDR3: CASSLRTVDEQYF

size: few
J: TRBJ2-2
V: TRBV5-4
D: NA
DNA: TGTGCCAGCAGCCCGACAGGGAACACCGGGGAGCTGTTTTTT
CDR3: CASSPTGNTGELFF

size: NA
J: TRBJ2-2
V: TRBV7-6
D: NA
DNA: TGTGCCAGCAGCTTATCAGAGAACACCGGGGAGCTGTTTTTT
CDR3: CASSLSENTGELFF

size: NA
J: TRBJ2-2
V: TRBV4-1
D: NA
DNA: TGCGCCAGCAGGGGGGGCACCGGGGAGCTGTTTTTT
CDR3: CASRGGTGELFF

size: NA
J: TRBJ1-3
V: TRBV7-6
D: NA
DNA: TGTGCCAGCAGTTCAAACCAGGGCCGCAGGGGCGCCGGAAACACCATATATTTT
CDR3: CASSSNQGRRGAGNTIYF

size: NA
J: TRBJ2-3
V: TRBV9
D: TRBD2
DNA: TGTGCCAGCAGCGTAGAGTCCCGAGCGGGAGCTATGAATACGCAGTATTTT
CDR3: CASSVESRAGAMNTQYF

size: NA
J: TRBJ1-2
V: TRBV29-1
D: TRBD1
DNA: TGCAGCGTTGATCGGGACAGCGAGGACTATGGCTACACCTTC
CDR3: CSVDRDSEDYGYTF

size: NA
J: TRBJ1-1
V: TRBV19
D: NA
DNA: TGTGCCAGTAGTCTCCCAGGAGAGGGTTTCACTGAAGCTTTCTTT
CDR3: CASSLPGEGFTEAFF

size: once
J: TRBJ2-7
V: TRBV2
D: TRBD2
DNA: TGTGCCAGCAGCCCTTACACTAGCGGGGCCTACGAGCAGTACTTC
CDR3: CASSPYTSGAYEQYF

size: NA
J: TRBJ1-1
V: TRBV5-6
D: TRBD1
DNA: TGTGCCAGCAGCCCCGGACACGGACAGGGTAATTTCTTT
CDR3: CASSPGHGQGNFF

size: NA
J: TRBJ2-1
V: TRBV9
D: TRBD2
DNA: TGTGCCAGCAGCGTAGGGCTAGCGGGAGCTCCTTCCGAGCAGTTCTTC
CDR3: CASSVGLAGAPSEQFF

size: few
J: TRBJ1-2
V: TRBV7-9
D: NA
DNA: TGTGCCAGCAGCTTAAGTACTGATTACTATGGCTACACCTTC
CDR3: CASSLSTDYYGYTF

size: NA
J: TRBJ2-1
V: TRBV10-3
D: TRBD2
DNA: TGTGCCATCACCGAAGGGAGTAGCGGGAGGATCAATGAGCAGTTCTTC
CDR3: CAITEGSSGRINEQFF

size: once
J: TRBJ1-1
V: TRBV27
D: NA
DNA: TGTGCCAGCAGTTTATCGGGAGTGAACACTGAAGCTTTCTTT
CDR3: CASSLSGVNTEAFF

size: NA
J: TRBJ1-5
V: TRBV5-6
D: NA
DNA: TGTGCCAGCAGCTTTAAAGGCCAGGGGTATCAGCCCCAGCATTTT
CDR3: CASSFKGQGYQPQHF

size: NA
J: TRBJ2-5
V: TRBV6-1
D: TRBD1
DNA: TGTGCCAGCACCCTGGGACAGGTGGAGACCCAGTACTTC
CDR3: CASTLGQVETQYF

size: NA
J: TRBJ2-3
V: TRBV7-9
D: TRBD1
DNA: TGTGCCAGCAGCCAAGGGACAGGGTCTGTCACAGATACGCAGTATTTT
CDR3: CASSQGTGSVTDTQYF

size: NA
J: TRBJ1-1
V: TRBV4-1
D: NA
DNA: TGCGCCAGCAGCCTGCGTGGCGGAACTCTGAACACTGAAGCTTTCTTT
CDR3: CASSLRGGTLNTEAFF

size: NA
J: TRBJ1-2
V: TRBV5-8
D: NA
DNA: TGTGCCAGCAGCTTGGAGGGGGTTGGCTATGGCTACACCTTC
CDR3: CASSLEGVGYGYTF

size: NA
J: TRBJ1-1
V: TRBV10-2
D: TRBD1
DNA: TGCGCCAGCAGTACCGGGACAGGGGGTCTTAGCACTGAAGCTTTCTTT
CDR3: CASSTGTGGLSTEAFF